Below are 30 T cell receptor beta chains sequenced from a single sample in a study of technical replicates of blood from a few donors. Method: immunoSEQ multiplex PCR; TCRdb's copy keeps in-frame clones and lacks some. The repertoire consists of about 59,000 clones, with around 93% occurring once and the leading ten covering around 4.2%. The specimen was PBMCs. The source of these receptors is a human donor in good health. Some clones in this sample may be carry-over from other donors' samples.

This clone was counted once. As DNA, the CDR3 is TGTGCCAGCTCACTCTGGGAACAGGCGTTTGGCTACACCTTC. This sequence encodes CASSLWEQAFGYTF. V is TRBV18 and J is TRBJ1-2; weak D call: TRBD1 (5 bases). Between the trimmed V and J ends, which lost 4 bases and 7 bases, there was a span of 16 bases. From germline, CDR1 is KGHSH and CDR2 LQKENI. The CDR3 has 14 amino acids.

The chain is built from TRBV9 and TRBJ2-3; a weak D match, TRBD1 (6 bases). Germline CDR1 is SGDLS and CDR2 is YYNGEE. Trimming left V 4 bases short and J 6 bases short, with 15 bases between. The CDR3 is made up of 14 amino acids. The CDR3 sequence is CASSPQGPRDTQYF. Here the CDR3 DNA reads TGTGCCAGCAGCCCGCAGGGGCCTCGGGATACGCAGTATTTT.

The rearrangement joins TRBV6-5 to TRBJ2-3; TRBD2 agrees at 10 bases. The germline V gene encodes CDR1 MNHEY and CDR2 SVGAGI. CDR3 length: 14 amino acids. V was pared by 7 bases and J by 8 bases, with 9 bases of the junction left unmatched. As DNA, the CDR3 is TGTGCCAGCATTTCACTAGCGGGATCAGCTACGCAGTATTTT. Translated, it gives CASISLAGSATQYF.

V gene TRBV18 combines with J gene TRBJ2-5, with D possibly TRBD2 on 5 matching bases. Germline CDR1 reads KGHSH; CDR2 reads LQKENI. Trimming stripped 3 bases from V and 2 bases from J, with 10 bases between. CDR3 size: 14 residues. CDR3 amino acids: CASSPPGRQETQYF. The CDR3 bases are TGTGCCAGCTCACCCCCGGGGAGACAAGAGACCCAGTACTTC.

This clone came up a few times. The chain recombines TRBV7-2 with TRBJ1-3; 9 bases fit TRBD1. The V segment lost 1 base and the J segment 0 bases; nucleotides outside the gene matches: 4. Germline loops: CDR1 SGHTA, CDR2 FQGNSA. The CDR3 covers 17 residues. The CDR3 DNA reads TGTGCCAGCAGCTTAGGGGGACAGGGAATCTCTGGAAACACCATATATTTT. As protein: CASSLGGQGISGNTIYF.

This chain links TRBV7-2 with TRBJ1-2, with D maybe TRBD1 (6 bases). Trimming left V 2 bases short and J 7 bases short, with 14 bases between. The CDR3 extends over 14 amino acids. Germline assignment: CDR1 SGHTA and CDR2 FQGNSA. CDR3 bases: TGTGCCAGCAGCTTAACCGCCGGGGGGCTTGGCTACACCTTC. Its translation: CASSLTAGGLGYTF.

A single count supports this clone. V and J are TRBV5-1 and TRBJ2-7; TRBD1 aligns across 7 bases. Germline V lookup: CDR1 SGHRS, CDR2 YFSETQ. CDR3 length equals 13 residues. V lost 7 bases, J lost 6 bases, and 10 bases stayed unmatched. The CDR3 sequence is CASWGQSNGEQYF. The CDR3 bases are TGCGCCAGCTGGGGACAGTCGAATGGCGAGCAGTACTTC.

The rearrangement uses TRBV30 and TRBJ2-5; D might be TRBD2 (6 bases). V dropped 3 bases and J dropped 2 bases, with 10 bases sitting between them. Germline V gene lookup returns CDR1 GTSNPN and CDR2 SVGIG (reference sequence). The CDR3 contains 13 residues. CDR3 bases: TGTGCCTGGAGCCGTAGCGGACAAGAGACCCAGTACTTC. It specifies CAWSRSGQETQYF.

This clone was seen once. The chain combines TRBV6-1 with TRBJ1-1, with D unresolved. Per the germline V gene, CDR1 is MNHNS and CDR2 is SASEGT. The CDR3 length is 13 residues. With 4 bases removed from V and 1 base from J, the gap between germline ends came to 7 bases. The DNA for the CDR3 is TGTGCCAGCAGTGCAGAGGGGAACACTGAAGCTTTCTTT. It codes for CASSAEGNTEAFF.

The chain recombines TRBV5-8 with TRBJ2-2, with 13 bases fitting TRBD2. J gave up 5 bases and V 4 bases, and 5 bases lay outside the gene matches. In germline, CDR1 is SGHTS, CDR2 YDEGEE. The CDR3 has 16 amino acids. In nucleotides, the CDR3 is TGTGCCAGCAGCCCAGGACTAGCGGGAGTAACCGGGGAGCTGTTTTTT. This translates into CASSPGLAGVTGELFF.

This chain links TRBV5-1 with TRBJ1-1; 7 nucleotides align to TRBD1. Trimming removed 5 bases from V and 4 bases from J; junction bases left unmatched: 8. Looked up from germline, CDR1 is SGHRS and CDR2 is YFSETQ. The CDR3 is 14 amino acids. CDR3 amino acids: CASSLNRGTTEAFF. The CDR3 nucleotides are TGCGCCAGCAGTCTGAACAGGGGAACCACTGAAGCTTTCTTT.

In its sample, this clone was seen once. V and J are TRBV10-3 and TRBJ1-1; D possibly corresponds to TRBD1 (6 bases). The CDR3 totals 13 residues. Trimming stripped 7 bases from V and 1 base from J, with 10 bases between. The germline CDR1 and CDR2 sequences are ENHRY and SYGVKD. The CDR3 loop reads CAIKGVGNTEAFF. The CDR3 region has the DNA TGTGCCATCAAGGGGGTGGGGAACACTGAAGCTTTCTTT.

This chain connects TRBV5-1 to TRBJ2-1; tentative D call: TRBD2 (5 bases). Per the germline V gene, CDR1 is SGHRS and CDR2 is YFSETQ. The CDR3 sequence is 14 residues long. V lost 1 base to trimming and J lost 6 bases, with 11 bases between them. CDR3 in DNA: TGCGCCAGCAGCTTGTTTGCTAGCACCAATGAGCAGTTCTTC. Its protein is CASSLFASTNEQFF.

V is TRBV4-3 and J is TRBJ1-6, with D tentatively TRBD1 (6 bases). Germline CDR1 LGHNA, CDR2 YSLEER. Deletions cut 5 bases from V and 6 bases from J, with 14 bases between. This CDR3 contains 15 residues. DNA for the CDR3: TGCGCCAGCAGCTCCTTGGACAGCAGTAATTCACCCCTCCACTTT. Translating it yields CASSSLDSSNSPLHF.

This clone was found once. The V and J genes are TRBV7-8 and TRBJ2-7, with TRBD2 as a possible D gene (6 bases). CDR3 length: 14 amino acids. CDR1 and CDR2 (germline): SGHVS, FQNEAQ. V lost 1 base to trimming and J lost 1 base, with 8 bases between them. This CDR3 is CASSLEEGSYEQYF. The CDR3 DNA reads TGTGCCAGCAGCTTAGAGGAGGGTTCCTACGAGCAGTACTTC.

The V call is TRBV5-1, the J call TRBJ2-5, with D unclear. V lost 4 bases to trimming and J lost 2 bases, with 9 bases between them. CDR3 length: 13 amino acids. Germline V gene sequence: CDR1 SGHRS, CDR2 YFSETQ. The CDR3 DNA reads TGCGCCAGCAGCACGCGGCCGCAAGAGACCCAGTACTTC. This sequence encodes CASSTRPQETQYF.

This chain uses TRBV7-3 with TRBJ2-5, with 7 bases fitting TRBD2. V gave up 5 bases and J gave up 2 bases; unmatched junction bases: 2. Per germline, CDR1 SGHTA and CDR2 FQGTGA. This CDR3 spans 13 amino acids. In DNA, the CDR3 is TGTGCCAGCAGCGCGGGACTACAAGAGACCCAGTACTTC. Its protein is CASSAGLQETQYF.

V gene TRBV5-4 combines with J gene TRBJ2-3; weak D call: TRBD2 (6 bases). The germline gives CDR1 SGHNT, CDR2 YYREEE (reference sequence). This CDR3 has 15 amino acids. Trimming left V 4 bases short and J 0 bases short, with 12 bases between. The CDR3 DNA reads TGTGCCAGCAGCGACGGGACTCATAGCACAGATACGCAGTATTTT. Amino acid sequence: CASSDGTHSTDTQYF.

This clone was counted between two and nine times. The chain has TRBV19 and TRBJ2-1; TRBD1 matches at 9 bases. The CDR3 loop spans 16 amino acids. Germline trimming cut 6 bases from V and 6 bases from J; bases unmatched to any gene: 12. In germline, CDR1 is LNHDA, CDR2 SQIVND (reference sequence). The CDR3 region is CASSWGGTGTINEQFF. The CDR3 bases are TGTGCCAGTAGCTGGGGGGGGACAGGGACCATCAATGAGCAGTTCTTC.

The V gene is TRBV7-2, the J gene TRBJ1-2; 7 bases align to TRBD1. This CDR3 comprises 14 residues. The V segment lost 6 bases and the J segment 1 base; nucleotides outside the gene matches: 5. Germline CDR1 reads SGHTA; CDR2 reads FQGNSA. CDR3 residues: CASRGTANNYGYTF. The CDR3 bases are TGTGCCAGCAGAGGGACAGCTAATAACTATGGCTACACCTTC.

This chain joins TRBV18 and TRBJ2-2; TRBD2 might be the D (6 bases). V lost 2 bases and J lost 4, with 8 bases in between. Germline CDR1 and CDR2: KGHSH and LQKENI. CDR3 length equals 14 residues. This CDR3 reads CASSPGGSTGELFF. The CDR3 DNA follows: TGTGCCAGCTCACCAGGAGGGTCCACCGGGGAGCTGTTTTTT.

V gene TRBV30 combines with J gene TRBJ1-2; 11 bases are a match to TRBD1. V lost 0 bases to trimming and J lost 5 bases; unmatched junction nucleotides: 8. The CDR3 covers 16 residues. Germline V gives CDR1 GTSNPN, CDR2 SVGIG (reference sequence). The CDR3 reads CAWSVDFGQGAYGYTF. DNA for the CDR3: TGTGCCTGGAGTGTAGATTTCGGACAGGGGGCTTATGGCTACACCTTC.

This chain joins TRBV12-5 and TRBJ2-1, with 7 bases fitting TRBD1. This CDR3 has 16 amino acids. The germline gives CDR1 LGHNT, CDR2 FRNRAP. Losses at the gene ends were 1 base for V and 2 bases for J; bases not matched to a gene: 5. The CDR3 sequence is CASGLAFGTAYNEQFF. The CDR3, as DNA: TGTGCTAGTGGTTTGGCCTTCGGGACAGCCTACAATGAGCAGTTCTTC.

This clone has only one observation. This rearrangement joins TRBV2 to TRBJ2-3; D is unresolved. Looked up from germline, CDR1 is SNHLY and CDR2 is FYNNEI. V shed 6 bases and J shed 6 bases, with 22 bases lying between them. The CDR3 has 16 residues. The CDR3 DNA follows: TGTGCCAGCAGCCTGCACCTCCTTAGAAACGGGGATACGCAGTATTTT. Encoded protein: CASSLHLLRNGDTQYF.

The chain recombines TRBV9 with TRBJ1-3; D uncertain. CDR3 length: 16 amino acids. Trimming removed 0 bases at V and 0 bases at J, with 10 bases between. Germline V CDR1 and CDR2: SGDLS, YYNGEE. As DNA, the CDR3 is TGTGCCAGCAGCGTAGAAACGACTCGCTCTGGAAACACCATATATTTT. Its translation: CASSVETTRSGNTIYF. Full variable domain (outside the CDR3, taken from reference TRBV9 and TRBJ1-3): DSGVTQTPKHLITATGQRVTLRCSPRSGDLSVYWYQQSLDQGLQFLIQYYNGEERAKGNILERFSAQQFPDLHSELNLSSLELGDSALYFCASSVETTRSGNTIYFGEGSWLTVV.

The J gene is TRBJ2-1, the V gene TRBV7-2; TRBD2 aligns across 14 bases. CDR1 is SGHTA, CDR2 FQGNSA, per germline. The ends lost 4 bases at V and 9 bases at J; junction bases unmatched: 5. The CDR3 spans 15 residues. CDR3 bases: TGTGCCAGCAGCTCGGGACTAGCGGGGGTGAGTGAGCAGTTCTTC. Protein: CASSSGLAGVSEQFF.

The chain joins TRBV4-1 to TRBJ1-4; D remains unclear. Germline-derived CDR1 and CDR2 are MGHRA and YSYEKL. Deletions cut 1 base from V and 6 bases from J, with 9 bases between. The CDR3 is 14 amino acids. CDR3 residues: CASSQVVGDEKLFF. CDR3 sequence (DNA): TGCGCCAGCAGCCAAGTTGTGGGCGATGAAAAACTGTTTTTT.

The count of this clone is one. V usage is TRBV4-1 and J usage is TRBJ1-2; no firm D call. With 2 bases removed from V and 0 bases from J, the gap between germline ends came to 10 bases. Germline values: CDR1 MGHRA, CDR2 YSYEKL. The CDR3 has 15 residues. CDR3 loop: CASSQPRESNYGYTF. DNA for the CDR3: TGCGCCAGCAGCCAACCACGGGAGTCTAACTATGGCTACACCTTC.

This clone appeared a single time. The chain combines TRBV19 with TRBJ2-7; TRBD2 agrees at 13 bases. Losses at the gene ends were 4 bases for V and 3 bases for J; bases not matched to a gene: 21. From germline, CDR1 is LNHDA and CDR2 SQIVND (reference sequence). The CDR3 has 21 residues. The CDR3: CASSTKRGEGTSGMADYEQYF. The CDR3 bases are TGTGCCAGTAGTACCAAGCGGGGCGAAGGGACTAGCGGGATGGCCGACTACGAGCAGTACTTC.

This chain joins TRBV6-1 and TRBJ1-2; D gene unclear. Germline CDR1 MNHNS, CDR2 SASEGT. With 4 bases removed from V and 7 bases from J, the gap between germline ends came to 16 bases. This CDR3 contains 14 residues. The CDR3 region is CASSARHTAGGYTF. The CDR3 nucleotides are TGTGCCAGCAGTGCCCGGCATACGGCGGGTGGCTACACCTTC.